Sequencing of this T cell receptor beta chain was carried out in a study of blood T cell repertoires in COVID-19. The wider study: Acute and convalescent COVID-19 specimens originated in the United States, Italy and Spain. Sources were T cells, B-cell-depleted T cells, or PBMCs; the material itself was cDNA or gDNA.

As processed by the authors: Estimation of nucleated cell counts was performed using reference gene primer amplification. Assay used: immunoSEQ multiplex PCR; TCRdb lists only in-frame clones, some missing. That table supplies the V and J calls and clone size; D and trimming were determined from the DNA. The sample holds roughly 97,000 clones, 82% seen once. Per germline, CDR1 SGHRS and CDR2 YFSETQ. The CDR3 runs 16 residues. Trimming cost V 3 bases and J 10 bases; bases outside gene matches: 9. The specimen sequenced was peripheral blood. This sequence originates from a man aged 55 to 70 with acute or convalescent COVID-19. The J gene is TRBJ2-1, the V gene TRBV5-1; the match to TRBD2 covers 14 bases. CDR3 in amino acids: CASSSAGTSGRGEQFF. CDR3 in DNA: TGCGCCAGCAGCTCCGCCGGGACTAGCGGGAGAGGGGAGCAGTTCTTC. The entire variable domain, with the rest obtained from reference TRBV5-1 and TRBJ2-1, is as follows: KAGVTQTPRYLIKTRGQQVTLSCSPISGHRSVSWYQQTPGQGLQFLFEYFSETQRNKGNFPGRFSGRQFSNSRSEMNVSTLELGDSALYLCASSSAGTSGRGEQFFGPGTRLTVL.